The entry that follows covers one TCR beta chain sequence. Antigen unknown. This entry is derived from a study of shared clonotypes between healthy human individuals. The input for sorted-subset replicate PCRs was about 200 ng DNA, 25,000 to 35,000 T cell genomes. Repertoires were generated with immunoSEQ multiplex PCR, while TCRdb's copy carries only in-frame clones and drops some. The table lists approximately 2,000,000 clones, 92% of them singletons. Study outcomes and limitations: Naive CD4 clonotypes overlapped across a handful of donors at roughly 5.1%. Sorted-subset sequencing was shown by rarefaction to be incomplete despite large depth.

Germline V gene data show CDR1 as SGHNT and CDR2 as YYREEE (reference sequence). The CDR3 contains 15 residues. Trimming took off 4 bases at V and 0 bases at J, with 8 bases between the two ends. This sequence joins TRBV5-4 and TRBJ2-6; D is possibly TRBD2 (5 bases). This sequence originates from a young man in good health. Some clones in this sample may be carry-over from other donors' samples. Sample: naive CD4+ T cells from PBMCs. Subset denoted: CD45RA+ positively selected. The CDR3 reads CASSPRGSGANVLTF. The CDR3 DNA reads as TGTGCCAGCAGCCCCCGGGGCTCTGGGGCCAACGTCCTGACTTTC.